Here is one T cell receptor beta chain with its context. TCRdb's copy holds only in-frame clones and misses some; the assay was immunoSEQ multiplex PCR. The data hold tens of thousands of clones, with about four fifths observed a single time. This record belongs to a study of blood T cell repertoires in COVID-19. In the study overall: Italy, Spain and the United States were the sources of the convalescent and acute COVID-19 samples.

This CDR3 is built from 17 residues. V dropped 2 bases and J dropped 7; count of bases not matched to a gene: 12. Germline CDR1 is SGHRS and CDR2 is YFSETQ. The chain links TRBV5-1 to TRBJ2-1; 10 positions agree with TRBD2. Sequencing input: peripheral blood. The sequence was collected from a man aged 70-80 years who had recovered from COVID-19. For the CDR3, the DNA is TGCGCCAGCAGCTTCTTGGCTAGCGGGAGAGGGACAAATGAGCAGTTCTTC. Its protein product is CASSFLASGRGTNEQFF.